This TCR beta chain was identified in a study of blood T cell repertoires in COVID-19. Background on the study: Sites across the United States, Italy and Spain contributed samples from acute and convalescent COVID-19.

Participant-reported clinical history was the basis for cohort assignment. Germline CDR1 reads SGDLS; CDR2 reads YYNGEE. This CDR3 is built from 14 residues. Deletions cut 0 bases from V and 1 base from J, with 7 bases between. This clone was seen just once. In the original processing: Amplification with reference gene primers provided the estimates of nucleated cell counts. The method was immunoSEQ multiplex PCR; TCRdb's version includes in-frame clones alone and lacks a portion of them. V and J calls and clone size are copied from that table; D and trimming were computed from the DNA. The sample lists approximately 220,000 clones; 80% to 90% were seen once.

The chain is built from TRBV9 and TRBJ1-1, with D unresolved. The clonotype comes from a woman aged 35 to 49 with acute COVID-19. Sequenced input: PBMCs or T cells enriched from blood (not recorded which). The CDR3 DNA follows: TGTGCCAGCAGCGTAGATGCAGAGAACACTGAAGCTTTCTTT. Protein: CASSVDAENTEAFF.